The rows below give T cell receptor beta chains drawn from one sample of a study of blood T cells in healthy people across ages. From the 5' RACE reads, TCRdb called clonotypes with MiXCR, one entry per CDR3 protein. The table has 1.5 million to 2 million distinct CDR3 sequences, about 49% seen once; the top ten hold 2% to 2.5%. Sequencing was carried out using blood. Receptors were obtained from a woman aged 40 to 49 in good health. CDR3s include the opening cysteine and the closing phenylalanine or tryptophan. The D gene is left open where the match is weak. Where a row states a size, it is once, few, many or the class of an expanded clone; other rows omit it.

v_call	j_call	d_call	clone_size	cdr3_nt	cdr3_aa
TRBV7-8	TRBJ1-6	TRBD1	.	TGTGCCAGCAGCTTTTCTGACAGGGGCGTATCCCATAATTCACCCCTCCACTTT	CASSFSDRGVSHNSPLHF
TRBV6-5	TRBJ2-7	.	.	TGTGCCAGCCAGTCTACCAGCGAGCAGTACTTC	CASQSTSEQYF
TRBV12-3/TRBV12-4	TRBJ2-3	TRBD2	.	TGTGCCAGCAGTTCCTATAGCGGGGGTTTGGATACGCAGTATTTT	CASSSYSGGLDTQYF
TRBV3-1	TRBJ1-1	.	.	TGTGCCAGCAGCCAAGGCGTCCACAGGGCCAACACTGAAGCTTTCTTT	CASSQGVHRANTEAFF
TRBV6-5	TRBJ2-3	TRBD1	.	TGTGCCAGCAGTTATCAGGGGGCAGAGACAGATACGCAGTATTTT	CASSYQGAETDTQYF
TRBV9	TRBJ2-5	TRBD1	.	TGTGCCAGCAGCGCGACACGGACAGGGGGCCAAGAGACCCAGTACTTC	CASSATRTGGQETQYF
TRBV28	TRBJ1-6	TRBD1	few	TGTGCCAGCAGCCCTGGACAGGGGGCAGGTTCACCCCTCCACTTT	CASSPGQGAGSPLHF
TRBV11-2	TRBJ2-6	.	.	TGTGCCAGCAGCTTAGTAGACTGGGCCAACGTCCTGACTTTC	CASSLVDWANVLTF
TRBV29-1	TRBJ2-3	TRBD1	.	TGCAGCGTTGAAGGGGGACAGGGGGTCCTAGATACGCAGTATTTT	CSVEGGQGVLDTQYF
TRBV4-2	TRBJ2-3	TRBD2	few	TGTGCCAGCAGCCAAGCGATTCGAAGTAGCGGGGCTGCAGATACGCAGTATTTT	CASSQAIRSSGAADTQYF
TRBV7-2	TRBJ2-3	.	few	TGTGCCAGCAGACCGGACTTCACAGATACGCAGTATTTT	CASRPDFTDTQYF
TRBV9	TRBJ1-5	.	.	TGTGCCAGCAGCCCGACCCGACAGTTTAATCAGCCCCAGCATTTT	CASSPTRQFNQPQHF
TRBV28	TRBJ1-1	.	.	TGTGCCGGCAGTTTACCCACAGGGACCTACACTGAAGCTTTCTTT	CAGSLPTGTYTEAFF
TRBV11-2	TRBJ1-1	.	.	TGTGCCAGCAGCTTAGATCAGGGGACCCCGAACACTGAAGCTTTCTTT	CASSLDQGTPNTEAFF
TRBV5-4	TRBJ1-2	TRBD1	.	TGTGCCAGCAGCAGGGGACAGGGGGCCGTAAACTATGGCTACACCTTC	CASSRGQGAVNYGYTF
TRBV6-2/TRBV6-3	TRBJ1-2	.	.	TGTGCCAGCAGTTACTCATTGGATGCAAACTATGGCTACACCTTC	CASSYSLDANYGYTF
TRBV5-1	TRBJ1-2	TRBD1	few	TGCGCCAGCAGCCCAGGACAGGGTCCAACTATCTATGGCTACACCTTC	CASSPGQGPTIYGYTF
TRBV7-8	TRBJ1-4	.	.	TGTGCCAGCAGCTTCTACGGTGGACGAAATGGCGAAAGACTGTTTTTT	CASSFYGGRNGERLFF
TRBV12-3/TRBV12-4	TRBJ2-3	TRBD1	few	TGTGCCAGCAGTCCAGGACAGGGTCGGCGAGATACGCAGTATTTT	CASSPGQGRRDTQYF
TRBV13	TRBJ2-3	TRBD1	.	TGTGCCAGCAGCACCAGACAGGGGGCATTTAGCACAGATACGCAGTATTTT	CASSTRQGAFSTDTQYF
TRBV6-1	TRBJ2-7	.	.	TGTGCCAGCAGTGAAGCCCTAGTCAGGCCCTGGTACTTC	CASSEALVRPWYF